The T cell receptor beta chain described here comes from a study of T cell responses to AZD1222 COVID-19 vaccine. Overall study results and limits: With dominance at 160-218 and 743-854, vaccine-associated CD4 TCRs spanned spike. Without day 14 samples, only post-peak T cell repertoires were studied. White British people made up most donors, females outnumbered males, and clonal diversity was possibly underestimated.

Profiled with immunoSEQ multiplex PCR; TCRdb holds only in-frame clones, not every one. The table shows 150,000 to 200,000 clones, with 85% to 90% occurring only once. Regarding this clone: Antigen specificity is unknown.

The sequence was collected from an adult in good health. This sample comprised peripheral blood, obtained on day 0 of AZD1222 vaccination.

The chain's CDR3 is CASSRRGEQNNSPLHF. The DNA for the CDR3 is TGCGCCAGCAGCCGAAGAGGGGAACAGAATAATTCACCCCTCCACTTT. The chain combines TRBV4-1 with TRBJ1-6; perhaps TRBD1 as D (5 bases). The V gene's germline CDR1 is MGHRA and CDR2 YSYEKL. The CDR3 length is 16 residues. V gave up 4 bases and J gave up 5 bases, with 15 bases separating them.